This is a list of T cell receptor beta chains from one sample in a study of blood T cell repertoires in COVID-19. Here immunoSEQ multiplex PCR was the method, and the copy in TCRdb shows in-frame clones only, minus some. Of roughly 410,000 clones in the sample, around 87% were seen once. Input material: peripheral blood. These receptors came from a woman aged 55 to 70 with COVID-19, enrolled during active disease. Each CDR3 is given with its conserved first and last residue. Fields, in order: J gene, V gene, D gene, clone size, CDR3 protein, CDR3 DNA. The D gene is left open where the match is weak. Rows give clone size only sometimes, using once, few, many, or a class for an expanded clone.

TRBJ1-3	TRBV5-1	.	.	CASSLSSRASGNTIYF	TGCGCCAGCAGCTTGTCCTCGAGGGCTTCTGGAAACACCATATATTTT
TRBJ2-7	TRBV11-2	TRBD1	.	CASSLVPRQGSEQYF	TGTGCCAGCAGCTTAGTTCCACGACAGGGATCCGAGCAGTACTTC
TRBJ2-1	TRBV9	.	.	CASSVQGRPYNEQFF	TGTGCCAGCAGCGTACAGGGAAGGCCCTACAATGAGCAGTTCTTC
TRBJ2-6	TRBV9	TRBD1	.	CASSVERGTGLTGANVLTF	TGTGCCAGCAGCGTAGAGAGGGGGACAGGACTGACTGGGGCCAACGTCCTGACTTTC
TRBJ1-1	TRBV5-4	TRBD1	.	CASSSGTGGIGAFF	TGTGCCAGCAGCTCCGGGACAGGGGGGATCGGGGCTTTCTTT
TRBJ2-7	TRBV15	.	.	CATSRRGGYSYEQYF	TGTGCCACCAGCAGACGGGGAGGCTACTCCTACGAGCAGTACTTC
TRBJ1-3	TRBV5-3	.	.	CARRTRGGSGNTIYF	TGTGCCAGACGAACACGGGGGGGCTCTGGAAACACCATATATTTT
TRBJ2-7	TRBV6-1	TRBD2	.	CASSDGVWGGSYEQYF	TGTGCCAGCAGTGATGGGGTATGGGGGGGCTCCTACGAGCAGTACTTC
TRBJ2-3	TRBV12-5	TRBD2	.	CASGLERGSDTQYF	TGTGCTAGTGGTTTGGAGCGGGGTTCAGATACGCAGTATTTT
TRBJ2-7	TRBV3-1/TRBV3-2	.	once	CASSQERGREQYF	TGTGCCAGCAGCCAAGAACGGGGTCGCGAGCAGTACTTC